This TCR beta chain was identified in a study of blood T cell repertoires in COVID-19. The method was immunoSEQ multiplex PCR; TCRdb's version includes in-frame clones alone and lacks a portion of them. This sample has 250,000 to 300,000 clones, with approximately 85% found just once. The specimen was peripheral blood. The clonotype was recovered from a woman in her sixties or seventies with acute or convalescent COVID-19.

The CDR3 coding sequence is TGCGCCAGCGGGGGGGGGCTGGGGTCTGGGGCCAACGTCCTGACTTTC. It specifies CASGGGLGSGANVLTF. The chain is built from TRBV4-1 and TRBJ2-6, with D maybe TRBD2 (7 bases). This CDR3 region has 16 residues. Germline loops: CDR1 MGHRA, CDR2 YSYEKL. The germline V and J ends were trimmed by 8 bases and 1 base, with 15 bases remaining between them.